This T cell receptor beta chain appears in the sequencing data of a study of T cell changes during pregnancy in multiple sclerosis. The CDR3 loop spans 12 amino acids. Trimming shortened V by 3 bases and J by 4 bases, and 7 bases separated the two germline ends. CDR1 and CDR2 from the germline V gene are SGHAT and FQNNGV. Produced via immunoSEQ multiplex PCR; TCRdb's table is partial and in-frame only. The profile shows 70,000 to 80,000 clones, approximately 91% of them singletons. The TCR originated in a female donor with multiple sclerosis, enrolled in a pregnancy study. The source material was peripheral blood, sampled before pregnancy. The rearrangement uses TRBV11-2 and TRBJ2-7; a possible D gene is TRBD2 (6 bases). For the CDR3, the DNA is TGTGCCAGCAGCTTCGCGGGGTACGAGCAGTACTTC. The encoded protein is CASSFAGYEQYF.